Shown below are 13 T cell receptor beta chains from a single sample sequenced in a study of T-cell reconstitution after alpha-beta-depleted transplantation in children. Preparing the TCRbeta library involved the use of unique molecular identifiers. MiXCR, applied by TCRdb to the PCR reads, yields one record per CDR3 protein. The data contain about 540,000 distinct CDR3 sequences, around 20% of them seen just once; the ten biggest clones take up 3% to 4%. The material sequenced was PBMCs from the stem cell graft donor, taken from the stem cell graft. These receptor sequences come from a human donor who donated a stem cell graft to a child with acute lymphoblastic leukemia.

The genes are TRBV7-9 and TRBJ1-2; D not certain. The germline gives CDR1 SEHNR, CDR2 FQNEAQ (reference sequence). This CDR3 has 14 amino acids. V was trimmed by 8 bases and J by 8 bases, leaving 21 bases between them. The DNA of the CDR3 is TGTGCCAGCGATGACAACTCTCCCCCTATCGGCTACACCTTC. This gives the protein CASDDNSPPIGYTF.

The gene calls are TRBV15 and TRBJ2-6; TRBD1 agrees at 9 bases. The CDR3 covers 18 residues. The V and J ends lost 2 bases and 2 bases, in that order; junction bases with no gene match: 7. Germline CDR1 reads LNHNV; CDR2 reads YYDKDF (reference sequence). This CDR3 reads CATSRSRTGATGANVLTF. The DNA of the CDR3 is TGTGCCACCAGCAGATCAAGGACAGGGGCAACTGGGGCCAACGTCCTGACTTTC.

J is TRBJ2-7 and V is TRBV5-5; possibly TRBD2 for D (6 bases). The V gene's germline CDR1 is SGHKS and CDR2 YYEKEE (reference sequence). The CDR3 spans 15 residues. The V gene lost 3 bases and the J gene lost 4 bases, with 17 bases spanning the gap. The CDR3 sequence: CASSWGVILRYEQYF. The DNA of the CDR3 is TGTGCCAGCAGCTGGGGGGTTATCCTCCGATACGAGCAGTACTTC.

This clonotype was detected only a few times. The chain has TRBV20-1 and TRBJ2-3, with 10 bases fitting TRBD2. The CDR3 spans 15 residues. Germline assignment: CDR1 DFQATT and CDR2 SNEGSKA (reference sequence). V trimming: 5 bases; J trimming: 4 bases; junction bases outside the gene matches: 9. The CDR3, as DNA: TGCAGTGCTCCACCAAGCGGGAGGGTCGCAGATACGCAGTATTTT. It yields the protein CSAPPSGRVADTQYF.

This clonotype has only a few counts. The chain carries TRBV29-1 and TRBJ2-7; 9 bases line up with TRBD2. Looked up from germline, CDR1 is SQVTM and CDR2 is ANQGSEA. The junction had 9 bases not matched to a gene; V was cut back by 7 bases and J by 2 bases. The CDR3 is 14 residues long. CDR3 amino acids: CSARSGRSPYEQYF. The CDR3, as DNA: TGCAGCGCAAGAAGCGGGAGGTCGCCCTACGAGCAGTACTTC.

As DNA, the CDR3 is TGCAGTGCTAGAGTGACCGGATCTAGCACAGATACGCAGTATTTT. Translated: CSARVTGSSTDTQYF. This chain uses TRBV20-1 with TRBJ2-3; no firm D call. Trimming shortened V by 1 base and J by 0 bases, and 11 bases separated the two germline ends. The CDR3 runs 15 residues. The germline gives CDR1 DFQATT, CDR2 SNEGSKA (reference sequence).

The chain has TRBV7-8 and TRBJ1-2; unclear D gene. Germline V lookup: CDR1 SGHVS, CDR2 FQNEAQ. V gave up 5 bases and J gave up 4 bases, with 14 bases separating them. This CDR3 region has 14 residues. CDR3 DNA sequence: TGTGCCAGCAGCCCCCCCGATGACATCTATGGCTACACCTTC. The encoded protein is CASSPPDDIYGYTF. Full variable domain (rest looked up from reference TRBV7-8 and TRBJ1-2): GAGVSQSPRYKVAKRGQDVALRCDPISGHVSLFWYQQALGQGPEFLTYFQNEAQLDKSGLPSDRFFAERPEGSVSTLKIQRTQQEDSAVYLCASSPPDDIYGYTFGSGTRLTVV.

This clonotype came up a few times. Written as DNA, the CDR3 is TGTGCCAGCAGCTTCAATCCGAACACCGGGGAGCTGTTTTTT. Protein sequence: CASSFNPNTGELFF. The chain joins TRBV7-8 to TRBJ2-2; no definite D call. CDR1 is SGHVS, CDR2 FQNEAQ, per germline. V lost 3 bases, J lost 0 bases, and 5 bases lay in between. The CDR3 extends over 14 amino acids.

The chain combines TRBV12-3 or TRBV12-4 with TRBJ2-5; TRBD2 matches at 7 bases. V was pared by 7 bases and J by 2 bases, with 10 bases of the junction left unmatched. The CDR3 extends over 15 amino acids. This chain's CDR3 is CASTSAVGGQETQYF. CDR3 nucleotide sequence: TGTGCCAGCACCTCCGCCGTCGGGGGGCAAGAGACCCAGTACTTC.

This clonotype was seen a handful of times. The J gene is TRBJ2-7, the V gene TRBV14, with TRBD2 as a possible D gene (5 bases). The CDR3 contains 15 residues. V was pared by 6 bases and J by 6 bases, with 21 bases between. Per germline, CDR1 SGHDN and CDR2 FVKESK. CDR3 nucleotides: TGTGCCAGCAGTCACCCCAACCGGACGGACTTCGAGCAGTACTTC. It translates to CASSHPNRTDFEQYF.

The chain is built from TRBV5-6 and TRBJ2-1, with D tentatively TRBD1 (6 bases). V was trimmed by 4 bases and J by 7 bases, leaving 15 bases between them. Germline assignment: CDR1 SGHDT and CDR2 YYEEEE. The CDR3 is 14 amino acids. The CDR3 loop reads CASSESRTANEQFF. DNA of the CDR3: TGTGCCAGCAGCGAAAGTCGGACAGCTAATGAGCAGTTCTTC.

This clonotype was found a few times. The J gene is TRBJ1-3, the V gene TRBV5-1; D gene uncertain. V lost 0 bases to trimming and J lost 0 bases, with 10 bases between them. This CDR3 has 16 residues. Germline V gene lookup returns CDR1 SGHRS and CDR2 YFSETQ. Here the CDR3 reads CASSLVGSTSGNTIYF. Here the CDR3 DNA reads TGCGCCAGCAGCTTGGTCGGGTCCACCTCTGGAAACACCATATATTTT.

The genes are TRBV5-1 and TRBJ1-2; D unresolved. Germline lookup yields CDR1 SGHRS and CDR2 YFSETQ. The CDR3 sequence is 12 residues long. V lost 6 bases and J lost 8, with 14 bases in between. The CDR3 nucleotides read TGCGCCAGCAACCGGAACCGGGTCGGCTACACCTTC. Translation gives CASNRNRVGYTF.